Sequencing of this T cell receptor beta chain was carried out in a study of CD4 T cells in relation to SARS-CoV-2 and coronaviruses. Background on the study: Of the patients, under 10 were male, a few female, two Hispanic.

Here immunoSEQ multiplex PCR was the method, and the copy in TCRdb shows in-frame clones only, minus some. This table has tens of thousands of clones, 77% appearing once. Remarks on this clone: The antigen is not known.

V was clipped by 5 bases and J by 4 bases, with 10 bases between them. The CDR3 sequence is 13 residues long. Germline lookup yields CDR1 KGHSH and CDR2 LQKENI. The sequenced sample consisted of memory CD4+ T cells from PBMCs, cultured in vitro. This chain uses TRBV18 with TRBJ2-3; D not certain. The receptor comes from an adult with COVID-19. The CDR3 protein is CASSEQAPDTQYF. The CDR3 region has the DNA TGTGCCAGCTCAGAACAAGCCCCAGATACGCAGTATTTT.